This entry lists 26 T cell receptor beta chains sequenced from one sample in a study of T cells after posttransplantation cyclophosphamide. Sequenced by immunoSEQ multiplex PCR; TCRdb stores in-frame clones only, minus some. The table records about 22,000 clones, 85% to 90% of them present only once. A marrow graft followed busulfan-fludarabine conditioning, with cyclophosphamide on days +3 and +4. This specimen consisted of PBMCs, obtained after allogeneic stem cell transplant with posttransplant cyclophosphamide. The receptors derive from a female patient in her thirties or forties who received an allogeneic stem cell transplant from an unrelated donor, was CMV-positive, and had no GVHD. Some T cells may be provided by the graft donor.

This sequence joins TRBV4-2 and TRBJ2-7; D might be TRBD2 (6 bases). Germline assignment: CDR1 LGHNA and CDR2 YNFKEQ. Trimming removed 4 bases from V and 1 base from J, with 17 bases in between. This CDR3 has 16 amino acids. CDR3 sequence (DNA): TGTGCCAGCAGCCTTATGCAAGGGACTCCTTCCTACGAGCAGTACTTC. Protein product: CASSLMQGTPSYEQYF.

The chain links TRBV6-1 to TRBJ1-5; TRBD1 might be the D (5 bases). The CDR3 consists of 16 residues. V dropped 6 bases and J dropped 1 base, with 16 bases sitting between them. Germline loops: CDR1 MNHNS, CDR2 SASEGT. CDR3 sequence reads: CASSEWGGESNQPQHF. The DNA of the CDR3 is TGTGCCAGCAGCGAATGGGGGGGGGAAAGCAATCAGCCCCAGCATTTT.

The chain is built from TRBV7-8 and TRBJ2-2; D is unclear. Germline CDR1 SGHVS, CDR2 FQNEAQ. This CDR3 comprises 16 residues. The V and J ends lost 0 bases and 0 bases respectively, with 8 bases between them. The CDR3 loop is CASSLARGANTGELFF. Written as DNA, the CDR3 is TGTGCCAGCAGCTTAGCCAGAGGAGCGAACACCGGGGAGCTGTTTTTT.

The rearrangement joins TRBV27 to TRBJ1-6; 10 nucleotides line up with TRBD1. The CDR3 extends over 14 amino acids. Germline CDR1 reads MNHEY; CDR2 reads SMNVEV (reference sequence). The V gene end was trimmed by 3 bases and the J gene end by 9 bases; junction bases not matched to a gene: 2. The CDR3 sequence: CASSFRTGGSPLHF. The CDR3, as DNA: TGTGCCAGCAGTTTCAGGACAGGGGGTTCACCCCTCCACTTT.

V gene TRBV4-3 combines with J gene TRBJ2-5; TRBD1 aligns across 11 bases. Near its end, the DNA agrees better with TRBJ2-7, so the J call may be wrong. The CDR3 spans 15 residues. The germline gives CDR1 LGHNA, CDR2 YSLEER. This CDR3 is CASSRGTGGLYEQYF. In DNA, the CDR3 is TGCGCCAGCAGCCGAGGGACAGGGGGGCTCTACGAGCAGTACTTC.

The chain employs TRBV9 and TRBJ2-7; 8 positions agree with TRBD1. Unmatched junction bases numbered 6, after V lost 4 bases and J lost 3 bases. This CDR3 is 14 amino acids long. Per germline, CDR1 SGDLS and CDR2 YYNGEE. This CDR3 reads CASSKETGDYEQYF. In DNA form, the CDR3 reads TGTGCCAGCAGCAAAGAGACAGGGGACTACGAGCAGTACTTC. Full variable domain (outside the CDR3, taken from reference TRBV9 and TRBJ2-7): DSGVTQTPKHLITATGQRVTLRCSPRSGDLSVYWYQQSLDQGLQFLIQYYNGEERAKGNILERFSAQQFPDLHSELNLSSLELGDSALYFCASSKETGDYEQYFGPGTRLTVT.

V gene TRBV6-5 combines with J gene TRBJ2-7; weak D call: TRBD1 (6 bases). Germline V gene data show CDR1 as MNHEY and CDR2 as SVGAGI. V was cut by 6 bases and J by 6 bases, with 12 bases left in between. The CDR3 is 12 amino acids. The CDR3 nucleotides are TGTGCCAGCAGCCGAACAGGGTCCGAGCAGTACTTC. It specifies CASSRTGSEQYF.

The CDR3, as DNA: TGCGCCAGCAGCCGGGGACAGGGCGGTCAGCCCCAGCATTTT. This gives the protein CASSRGQGGQPQHF. The chain joins TRBV5-1 to TRBJ1-5; 9 positions match TRBD1. The CDR3 runs to 14 residues. The germline gives CDR1 SGHRS, CDR2 YFSETQ. J lost 6 bases, V lost 4 bases, and 5 bases had no gene match.

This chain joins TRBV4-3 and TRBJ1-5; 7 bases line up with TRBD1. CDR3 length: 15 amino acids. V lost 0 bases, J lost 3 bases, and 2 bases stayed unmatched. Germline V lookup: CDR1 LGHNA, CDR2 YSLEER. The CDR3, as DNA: TGCGCCAGCAGCCAAGAAGGGGGCTCCAATCAGCCCCAGCATTTT. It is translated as CASSQEGGSNQPQHF.

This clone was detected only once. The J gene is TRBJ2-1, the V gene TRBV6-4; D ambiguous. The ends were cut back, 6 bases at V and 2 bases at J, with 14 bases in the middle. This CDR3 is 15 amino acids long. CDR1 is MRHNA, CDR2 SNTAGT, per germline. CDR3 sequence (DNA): TGTGCCAGCAGCGTAACAGTGGGCCCCTACAATGAGCAGTTCTTC. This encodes CASSVTVGPYNEQFF.

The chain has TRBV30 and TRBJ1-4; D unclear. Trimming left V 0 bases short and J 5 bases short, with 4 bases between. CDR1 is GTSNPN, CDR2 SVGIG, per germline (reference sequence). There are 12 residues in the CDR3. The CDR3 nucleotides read TGTGCCTGGAGTGTTACAAATGAAAAACTGTTTTTT. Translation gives CAWSVTNEKLFF.

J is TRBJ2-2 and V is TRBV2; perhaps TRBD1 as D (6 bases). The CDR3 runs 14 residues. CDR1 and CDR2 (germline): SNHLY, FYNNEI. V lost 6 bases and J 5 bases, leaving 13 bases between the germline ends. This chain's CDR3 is CASRGTLRTGELFF. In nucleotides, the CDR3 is TGTGCCAGCAGAGGGACACTTAGGACCGGGGAGCTGTTTTTT.

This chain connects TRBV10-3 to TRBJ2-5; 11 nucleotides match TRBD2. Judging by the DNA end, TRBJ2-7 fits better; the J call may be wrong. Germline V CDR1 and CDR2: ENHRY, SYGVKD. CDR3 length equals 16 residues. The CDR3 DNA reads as TGTGCCATCAGTGAAACTAGCGGGGGATTCAACTACGAGCAGTACTTC. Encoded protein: CAISETSGGFNYEQYF.

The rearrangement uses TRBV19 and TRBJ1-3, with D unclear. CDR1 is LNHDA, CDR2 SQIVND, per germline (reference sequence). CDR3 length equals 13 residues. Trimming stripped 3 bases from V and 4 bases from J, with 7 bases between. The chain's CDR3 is CASSISVGNTIYF. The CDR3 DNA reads TGTGCCAGTAGTATCTCCGTCGGAAACACCATATATTTT.

The CDR3 region is CASSATVNAYHEQFF. The CDR3 DNA follows: TGTGCCAGCAGTGCCACAGTCAACGCGTACCATGAGCAGTTCTTC. The chain is built from TRBV9 and TRBJ2-1; no clear D gene. The CDR3 has 15 amino acids. Trimming removed 5 bases at V and 8 bases at J, with 20 bases between. Germline CDR1 reads SGDLS; CDR2 reads YYNGEE. Combining the CDR3 with reference TRBV9 and TRBJ2-1 gives the whole variable domain DSGVTQTPKHLITATGQRVTLRCSPRSGDLSVYWYQQSLDQGLQFLIQYYNGEERAKGNILERFSAQQFPDLHSELNLSSLELGDSALYFCASSATVNAYHEQFFGPGTRLTVL.

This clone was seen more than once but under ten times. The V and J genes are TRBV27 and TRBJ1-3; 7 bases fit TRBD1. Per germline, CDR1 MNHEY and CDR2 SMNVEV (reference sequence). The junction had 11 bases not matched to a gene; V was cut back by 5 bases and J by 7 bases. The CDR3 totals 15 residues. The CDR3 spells CASSKNRGSGNTIYF. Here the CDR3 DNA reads TGTGCCAGCAGTAAGAACAGGGGATCGGGGAACACCATATATTTT.

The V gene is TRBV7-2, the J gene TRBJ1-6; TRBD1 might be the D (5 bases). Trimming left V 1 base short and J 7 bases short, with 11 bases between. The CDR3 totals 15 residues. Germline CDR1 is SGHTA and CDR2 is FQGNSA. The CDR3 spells CTSSLELTGNSPLHF. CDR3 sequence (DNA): TGTACCAGCAGCTTAGAATTAACAGGCAATTCACCCCTCCACTTT.

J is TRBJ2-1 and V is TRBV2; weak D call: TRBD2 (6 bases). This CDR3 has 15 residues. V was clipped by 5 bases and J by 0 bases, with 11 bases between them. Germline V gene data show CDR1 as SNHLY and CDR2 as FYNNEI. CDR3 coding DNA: TGTGCCAGCAGTCCCCGGGGGAGCTCCTACAATGAGCAGTTCTTC. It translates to CASSPRGSSYNEQFF.

CDR3 DNA sequence: TGTGCCAGTACTCCGGGACTAGCTTCGATAGATACGCAGTATTTT. This gives the protein CASTPGLASIDTQYF. The chain couples TRBV2 to TRBJ2-3; 9 nucleotides align to TRBD2. CDR3 length equals 15 residues. Per the germline V gene, CDR1 is SNHLY and CDR2 is FYNNEI. Trimming took 9 bases from V and 5 from J; bases not matched to a gene: 12.

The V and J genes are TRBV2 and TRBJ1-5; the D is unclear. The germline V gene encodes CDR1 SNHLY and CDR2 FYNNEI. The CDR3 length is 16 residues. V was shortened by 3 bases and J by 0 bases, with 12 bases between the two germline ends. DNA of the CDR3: TGTGCCAGCAGTGATCCTCGGAGGTTTAGCAATCAGCCCCAGCATTTT. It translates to CASSDPRRFSNQPQHF.

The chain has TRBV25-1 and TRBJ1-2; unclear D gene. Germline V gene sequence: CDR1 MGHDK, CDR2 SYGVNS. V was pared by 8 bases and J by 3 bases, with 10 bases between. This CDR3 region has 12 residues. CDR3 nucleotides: TGTGCCAGCCAGACTGCCTACTATGGCTACACCTTC. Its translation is CASQTAYYGYTF.

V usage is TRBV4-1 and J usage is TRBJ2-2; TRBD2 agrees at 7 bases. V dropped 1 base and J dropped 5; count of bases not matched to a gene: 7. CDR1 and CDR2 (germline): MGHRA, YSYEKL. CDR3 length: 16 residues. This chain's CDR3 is CASSQGYGTTTGELFF. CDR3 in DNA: TGCGCCAGCAGCCAAGGGTACGGGACTACGACCGGGGAGCTGTTTTTT.

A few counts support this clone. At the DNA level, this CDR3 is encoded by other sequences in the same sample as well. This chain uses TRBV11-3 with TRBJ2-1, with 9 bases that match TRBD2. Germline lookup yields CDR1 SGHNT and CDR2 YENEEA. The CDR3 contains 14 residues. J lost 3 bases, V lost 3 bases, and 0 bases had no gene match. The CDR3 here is CASSFSGGYNEQFF. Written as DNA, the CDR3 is TGTGCCAGCAGCTTTAGCGGGGGCTACAATGAGCAGTTCTTC.

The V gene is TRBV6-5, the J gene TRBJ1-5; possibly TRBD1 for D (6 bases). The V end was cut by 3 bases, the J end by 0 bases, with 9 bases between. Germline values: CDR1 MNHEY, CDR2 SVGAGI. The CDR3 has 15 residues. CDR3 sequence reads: CASSYMGASNQPQHF. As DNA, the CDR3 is TGTGCCAGCAGTTATATGGGGGCTAGCAATCAGCCCCAGCATTTT.

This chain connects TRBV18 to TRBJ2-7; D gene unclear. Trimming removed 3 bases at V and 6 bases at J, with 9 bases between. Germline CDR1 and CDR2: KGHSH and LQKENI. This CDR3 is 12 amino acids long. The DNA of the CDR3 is TGTGCCAGCTCACCCCGGGTAGGCGAGCAGTACTTC. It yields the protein CASSPRVGEQYF.

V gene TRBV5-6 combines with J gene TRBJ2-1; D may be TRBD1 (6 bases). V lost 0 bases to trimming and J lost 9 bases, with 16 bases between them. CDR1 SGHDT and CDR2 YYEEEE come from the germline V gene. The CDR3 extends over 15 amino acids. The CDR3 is CASSLAPGDWGEQFF. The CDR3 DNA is TGTGCCAGCAGCTTGGCGCCAGGGGATTGGGGTGAGCAGTTCTTC.